The 28 T cell receptor beta chains listed next were all sequenced from one sample in a study of tumor-infiltrating lymphocytes in oesophageal squamous cell carcinoma. TCRdb re-analysed the reads in MiXCR, keeping a single row per CDR3 protein. The sample lists roughly 11,000 distinct CDR3 sequences, more than 50% occurring once. Specimen: blood. The receptor source for this set is a female donor with esophageal squamous cell carcinoma.

This clonotype was detected ten times or more. The V gene is TRBV2, the J gene TRBJ1-5, with D possibly being TRBD1 (6 bases). V shed 1 base and J shed 1 base, with 8 bases lying between them. Germline values: CDR1 SNHLY, CDR2 FYNNEI. The CDR3 contains 15 residues. The CDR3 sequence is CASSEGGQSNQPQHF. The CDR3 DNA sequence: TGTGCCAGCAGTGAAGGGGGGCAAAGCAATCAGCCCCAGCATTTT.

This clonotype was detected a few times. The genes are TRBV6-1 and TRBJ2-3; no reliable D call. This CDR3 is 13 amino acids long. Germline V CDR1 and CDR2: MNHNS, SASEGT. V lost 0 bases and J lost 8, with 9 bases in between. The CDR3 sequence is CASSEAISPTQYF. The CDR3 coding sequence is TGTGCCAGCAGTGAAGCAATATCGCCTACGCAGTATTTT.

This clonotype has only one observation. The chain has TRBV5-6 and TRBJ2-5; D remains unclear. The J call is uncertain, as TRBJ2-7 better fits the DNA end. The CDR3 extends over 13 amino acids. In germline, CDR1 is SGHDT, CDR2 YYEEEE. In DNA form, the CDR3 reads TGTGCCAGCACAGCTTCGGCTTCTGACGAGCAGTACTTC. It codes for CASTASASDEQYF.

In this sample, this clonotype turned up a few times. The gene calls are TRBV11-2 and TRBJ1-2, with 8 bases identical to TRBD1. The CDR3 is made up of 15 amino acids. Germline V gene data show CDR1 as SGHAT and CDR2 as FQNNGV. V lost 4 bases and J lost 2; bases outside the gene matches: 6. The chain's CDR3 is CASSSTGGFNYGYTF. CDR3 sequence (DNA): TGTGCCAGCAGCTCTACAGGGGGTTTCAACTATGGCTACACCTTC.

The rearrangement joins TRBV7-2 to TRBJ2-7; 7 bases are shared with TRBD2. The germline V gene encodes CDR1 SGHTA and CDR2 FQGNSA. This CDR3 spans 15 amino acids. J was trimmed by 7 bases and V by 3 bases; bases with no gene match: 12. The DNA for the CDR3 is TGTGCCAGCAGCTTTAGTAGCGGGTCCTACAATGAGCAGTACTTC. Translating gives CASSFSSGSYNEQYF.

This clonotype was seen once. The chain joins TRBV7-6 to TRBJ1-5, with a weak D call TRBD1 (6 bases). Trimming took off 5 bases at V and 2 bases at J, with 19 bases between the two ends. Germline V CDR1 and CDR2: SGHVS, FNYEAQ. The CDR3 sequence is 17 residues long. Here the CDR3 DNA reads TGTGCCAGCAGCCCAGGGGCAGGCTTCCTTCGCAATCAGCCCCAGCATTTT. It encodes CASSPGAGFLRNQPQHF. The whole variable domain, filled in from reference TRBV7-6 and TRBJ1-5, reads GAGVSQSPRYKVTKRGQDVALRCDPISGHVSLYWYRQALGQGPEFLTYFNYEAQQDKSGLPNDRFSAERPEGSISTLTIQRTEQRDSAMYRCASSPGAGFLRNQPQHFGDGTRLSIL.

This clonotype has ten or more counts. Being one base from a much bigger clone, this may be a read error. The chain is built from TRBV28 and TRBJ2-1; D unresolved. The CDR3 runs 15 residues. The ends were cut back, 2 bases at V and 10 bases at J, with 18 bases in the middle. The germline CDR1 and CDR2 sequences are MDHEN and SYDVKM. In nucleotides, the CDR3 is TGTGCCAGCAGTTTAAGTATTCGGGTTTATGGGGAGCAGTTCTTC. This sequence encodes CASSLSIRVYGEQFF.

As concerns this clonotype: One junction end does not reproduce the germline sequence, and a read error may be involved. The rearrangement joins TRBV6-1 to TRBJ2-5; tentatively, D is TRBD1 or TRBD2 (5 bases each). The germline V gene has CDR1 MNHNS and CDR2 SASEGT. There are 16 residues in the CDR3. CDR3 loop: CASTRGRGRRTEIQYF. In nucleotides, the CDR3 is TGTGCCAGCACAAGAGGTCGGGGACGCAGAACAGAGATCCAGTACTTC.

This clonotype was counted a few times. The chain recombines TRBV7-2 with TRBJ2-5; 13 bases map to TRBD2. TRBJ2-1 explains the end of the DNA better; the J call may be wrong. The CDR3 covers 14 residues. CDR1 and CDR2 (germline): SGHTA, FQGNSA. CDR3 coding DNA: TGTGCCAGCAGCTCACTAGCGGGAGGGTCTGGGCAGTTCTTC. This sequence encodes CASSSLAGGSGQFF.

The chain links TRBV7-3 to TRBJ2-6; D gene uncertain. The CDR3 loop spans 18 amino acids. V was trimmed by 1 base and J by 1 base, leaving 14 bases between them. Germline values: CDR1 SGHTA, CDR2 FQGTGA. The chain's CDR3 is CASSLNPLVQSGANVLTF. CDR3 nucleotide sequence: TGTGCCAGCAGCTTAAATCCCCTTGTGCAATCTGGGGCCAACGTCCTGACTTTC.

Comment on this clonotype: A junction boundary mismatches the germline segment, possibly from a read error. The V call is TRBV7-6, the J call TRBJ2-3, with D perhaps matching TRBD1 (5 bases). The CDR3 contains 13 residues. The V gene's germline CDR1 is SGHVS and CDR2 FNYEAQ. The CDR3 DNA follows: TGTGCCCCCCGGGCAAGGGGTACCTACGAGCAGTACTTT. Translated: CAPRARGTYEQYF.

About this clonotype: The CDR3 carries no conserved terminal phenylalanine or tryptophan, so it likely arises from a read error. The limits of the CDR3 on the DNA are not certain, so only TCRdb's listed CDR3 is given. The chain combines TRBV7-3 with TRBJ2-3; no DNA check was done on the table's D call, TRBD1. Germline assignment: CDR1 SGHTA and CDR2 FQGTGA. The CDR3 has 15 residues if both end residues are counted. The CDR3 spells CASGLPGGYGYTFGS.

By sample fraction, this clonotype is medium-sized. Just one base apart from a much larger clone, this may be a read error. The V gene is TRBV7-2, the J gene TRBJ2-7, with D possibly matching TRBD2 (6 bases). This CDR3 has 15 residues. The V gene lost 4 bases and the J gene lost 7 bases, with 20 bases spanning the gap. Germline V gene data show CDR1 as SGHTA and CDR2 as FQGNSA. CDR3 residues: CASSSGSGGYNEQYF. The CDR3 bases are TGTGCCAGCAGCTCCGGGAGCGGTGGATACAATGAGCAGTACTTC.

The chain uses TRBV6-1 and TRBJ2-5; no clear D. V dropped 7 bases and J dropped 4 bases, with 13 bases sitting between them. This CDR3 has 13 residues. Germline values: CDR1 MNHNS, CDR2 SASEGT. The CDR3 loop reads CASTVRSSETQYF. CDR3 bases: TGTGCCAGCACTGTAAGGAGCTCAGAGACCCAGTACTTC.

J is TRBJ2-5 and V is TRBV27; D call uncertain. The end of the DNA aligns better with TRBJ2-1, so the J call may be wrong. Germline V gives CDR1 MNHEY, CDR2 SMNVEV (reference sequence). CDR3 length equals 15 residues. The CDR3 DNA reads as TGTGCCAGCAGTTTATCAGCTTTTGGTGTGAATGAGCAGTTCTTC. Protein sequence: CASSLSAFGVNEQFF.

On this clonotype itself: One end of the junction varies from germline; a read error may be responsible. The chain has TRBV7-6 and TRBJ2-7, with 9 bases fitting TRBD2. The J call is doubtful: the DNA matches TRBJ2-1 better. The CDR3 contains 16 residues. Germline V gene lookup returns CDR1 SGHVS and CDR2 FNYEAQ. The CDR3 spells CASSLAGASGVDEQFF. The CDR3 bases are TGTGCTAGCAGCTTAGCGGGGGCTAGCGGGGTTGATGAGCAGTTCTTC.

The chain combines TRBV12-3 or TRBV12-4 with TRBJ2-3; D may be TRBD2 (6 bases). With 3 bases removed from V and 4 bases from J, the gap between germline ends came to 17 bases. The CDR3 length is 16 residues. CDR3 region: CASSFGRGSRADTQYF. DNA for the CDR3: TGTGCCAGCAGTTTTGGGCGGGGCAGTAGGGCAGATACGCAGTATTTT.

The chain recombines TRBV7-3 with TRBJ2-1; no reliable D call. This CDR3 comprises 15 residues. The germline V and J ends were trimmed by 1 base and 4 bases, with 11 bases remaining between them. Germline V gene data show CDR1 as SGHTA and CDR2 as FQGTGA. Written as DNA, the CDR3 is TGTGCCAGCAGCTTAAACCCCGGACCATACAATGAGCAGTTCTTC. Protein: CASSLNPGPYNEQFF.

The genes are TRBV7-8 and TRBJ2-7, with D maybe TRBD2 (5 bases). The DNA matches TRBJ2-5 better at its end, which makes the J call doubtful. This CDR3 is 15 amino acids long. Germline CDR1 reads SGHVS; CDR2 reads FQNEAQ. The CDR3 coding sequence is TGTGCCAGCAGCTTAGGCCAAGCGGCCCAAGAGACCCAGTACTTC. It specifies CASSLGQAAQETQYF.

The chain employs TRBV12-3 or TRBV12-4 and TRBJ2-7, with D unresolved. This CDR3 is built from 15 residues. V was shortened by 6 bases and J by 9 bases, with 24 bases between the two germline ends. The CDR3 bases are TGTGCCAGCAGAAGAGGAGAAAGGAGCACAGATACGCAGTACTTC. This translates into CASRRGERSTDTQYF.

This chain links TRBV7-3 with TRBJ2-3; the D gene is possibly TRBD1 (6 bases). The tail of the sequence fits TRBJ2-5 better, so the J call may be wrong. Germline V gene lookup returns CDR1 SGHTA and CDR2 FQGTGA. CDR3 length: 15 residues. This CDR3 reads CASRIAGAAGETQYF. CDR3 nucleotide sequence: TGTGCCAGCAGAATCGCAGGGGCCGCCGGGGAGACCCAGTACTTC.

The chain uses TRBV7-6 and TRBJ2-3; D gene ambiguous. Per the germline V gene, CDR1 is SGHVS and CDR2 is FNYEAQ. V gave up 5 bases and J gave up 6 bases, with 6 bases separating them. The CDR3 runs to 11 residues. CDR3 in DNA: TGTGCCAGCAGCCAAGGGGATACGCAGTATTTT. It codes for CASSQGDTQYF.

This clonotype was observed a handful of times. CDR3 protein: CASSPLNSYEQYF. The CDR3 nucleotides are TGTGCCAGCAGCCCGCTGAACTCCTACGAGCAGTACTTC. The chain uses TRBV7-9 and TRBJ2-7; D is undetermined. The CDR3 has 13 amino acids. Trimming left V 5 bases short and J 0 bases short, with 8 bases between. Per the germline V gene, CDR1 is SEHNR and CDR2 is FQNEAQ (reference sequence).

In its sample, this clonotype was seen a few times. J is TRBJ2-5 and V is TRBV7-3; weak D call: TRBD1 (5 bases). V was clipped by 2 bases and J by 3 bases, with 13 bases between them. Germline CDR1 and CDR2: SGHTA and FQGTGA. CDR3 length equals 15 residues. CDR3 sequence: CASSLGQIRKETQYF. The DNA for the CDR3 is TGTGCCAGCAGCTTAGGACAAATAAGGAAAGAGACCCAGTACTTC.

This sequence joins TRBV7-6 and TRBJ2-5; D tentatively reads TRBD1 or TRBD2 (6 bases each). The end of the DNA fits TRBJ2-1 better, so the J call may be wrong. CDR1 is SGHVS and CDR2 is FNYEAQ in the germline V gene. The CDR3 length is 15 residues. CDR3 sequence (DNA): TGTGCCAGCAGCTTAGACGGGGGCAGGGGCAATGAGCAGTTCTTC. Translation gives CASSLDGGRGNEQFF.

V is TRBV7-2 and J is TRBJ2-3, with a possible D match to TRBD2 (5 bases). This CDR3 is 13 amino acids long. Germline V lookup: CDR1 SGHTA, CDR2 FQGNSA. Trimming took off 3 bases at V and 9 bases at J, with 13 bases between the two ends. The CDR3 loop is CASSLVYGETQYF. The CDR3 region has the DNA TGTGCCAGCAGCTTGGTCTATGGGGAGACGCAGTATTTT.

The rearrangement uses TRBV7-9 and TRBJ2-1, with 8 bases lining up with TRBD2. The J call may not be correct, given that the DNA end is closer to TRBJ2-3. Germline CDR1 reads SEHNR; CDR2 reads FQNEAQ (reference sequence). This CDR3 comprises 16 residues. The CDR3 region is CASSSGSRGGTDTQYF. The CDR3 bases are TGTGCCAGCAGCTCCGGGAGCCGGGGGGGAACAGATACGCAGTATTTT.

The gene calls are TRBV28 and TRBJ1-5; D remains unclear. Germline V gives CDR1 MDHEN, CDR2 SYDVKM. V dropped 4 bases and J dropped 0 bases, with 10 bases sitting between them. The CDR3 consists of 15 residues. CDR3 protein: CASSSGPASNQPQHF. The CDR3 nucleotides are TGTGCCAGCAGTTCAGGACCGGCTAGCAATCAGCCCCAGCATTTT. The full variable domain, its missing parts supplied by reference TRBV28 and TRBJ1-5, is DVKVTQSSRYLVKRTGEKVFLECVQDMDHENMFWYRQDPGLGLRLIYFSYDVKMKEKGDIPEGYSVSREKKERFSLILESASTNQTSMYLCASSSGPASNQPQHFGDGTRLSIL.